The 20 T cell receptor beta chains presented below share a single source sample, sequenced in a study of OX40 agonist ivuxolimab in advanced cancers. Libraries were prepared through the immunoSEQ multiplex PCR assay. TCRdb limited this immuneACCESS table to in-frame rearrangements with V and J called. A share of clones is missing; checked studies link under half to unresolved V genes, and the rest is unexplained. For this sample there are fewer than 20,000 clones; approximately 83% appear just once. Less than 70% of the sample goes to the ten largest clones. Sequences were derived from CD4+ or CD8+ T cells sorted from blood, sampled in a trial of the OX40 agonist ivuxolimab. These receptors were collected from an adult with an advanced solid tumor such as melanoma, head and neck, liver or kidney cancer.

The chain uses TRBV5-1 and TRBJ2-1; 7 bases map to TRBD2. The CDR3 sequence is 14 residues long. Trimming removed 0 bases from V and 8 bases from J; junction bases left unmatched: 5. The germline V gene encodes CDR1 SGHRS and CDR2 YFSETQ. As DNA, the CDR3 is TGCGCCAGCAGCTTGGGCGGGAGTGGATATGAGCAGTTCTTC. Translated, it gives CASSLGGSGYEQFF. Looking up the rest from reference TRBV5-1 and TRBJ2-1 gives the full variable domain: KAGVTQTPRYLIKTRGQQVTLSCSPISGHRSVSWYQQTPGQGLQFLFEYFSETQRNKGNFPGRFSGRQFSNSRSEMNVSTLELGDSALYLCASSLGGSGYEQFFGPGTRLTVL.

The chain recombines TRBV9 with TRBJ1-1, with TRBD1 as a possible D gene (6 bases). Germline V CDR1 and CDR2: SGDLS, YYNGEE. V gave up 2 bases and J gave up 4 bases, with 15 bases separating them. The CDR3 spans 15 residues. The CDR3 loop is CASSVGTSFGTEAFF. The CDR3, as DNA: TGTGCCAGCAGCGTCGGGACAAGCTTCGGCACTGAAGCTTTCTTT.

The chain combines TRBV5-1 with TRBJ2-5; 9 bases fit TRBD2. The CDR3 covers 17 residues. Losses at the gene ends were 0 bases for V and 5 bases for J; bases not matched to a gene: 11. CDR1 is SGHRS and CDR2 is YFSETQ in the germline V gene. Written as DNA, the CDR3 is TGCGCCAGCAGCTTGGGACTAGCGGCCCCAACTCGGGAGACCCAGTACTTC. This sequence encodes CASSLGLAAPTRETQYF.

The chain combines TRBV19 with TRBJ1-1; D is ambiguous. The CDR3 runs to 12 residues. Germline-derived CDR1 and CDR2 are LNHDA and SQIVND (reference sequence). The V end lost 7 bases, the J end lost 2 bases, and 8 bases lay between the germline ends. The CDR3 bases are TGTGCCAGTACCGTGGGAAACACTGAAGCTTTCTTT. Translated, it gives CASTVGNTEAFF.

The V call is TRBV13, the J call TRBJ2-5; TRBD2 matches at 11 bases. The J call may be in error: the DNA end matches TRBJ2-7 better. Germline CDR1 PRHDT, CDR2 FYEKMQ (reference sequence). The CDR3 sequence is 15 residues long. The CDR3, as DNA: TGTGCCAGCAGCTCAAGACTAGCGGGGTTTTACGAGCAGTACTTC. Amino acid sequence: CASSSRLAGFYEQYF.

The J gene is TRBJ2-1, the V gene TRBV10-2; 11 nucleotides agree with TRBD2. Germline values: CDR1 WSHSY, CDR2 SAAADI. The V gene end was trimmed by 6 bases and the J gene end by 5 bases; junction bases not matched to a gene: 6. CDR3 length: 15 amino acids. CDR3 sequence: CASRPGTSGNNEQFF. The CDR3 nucleotides are TGCGCCAGCAGGCCCGGGACTAGCGGTAACAATGAGCAGTTCTTC.

DNA for the CDR3: TGTGCCAGCAGTTTTACAGGCACAGATACGCAGTATTTT. Translation gives CASSFTGTDTQYF. The chain uses TRBV28 and TRBJ2-3; D unclear. The CDR3 totals 13 residues. Trimming left V 3 bases short and J 1 base short, with 5 bases between. CDR1 and CDR2 from the germline V gene are MDHEN and SYDVKM.

This chain links TRBV18 with TRBJ2-1, with unresolved D. Trimming took off 2 bases at V and 2 bases at J, with 4 bases between the two ends. The CDR3 spans 13 residues. CDR1 KGHSH and CDR2 LQKENI come from the germline V gene. CDR3 region: CASSPNPYNEQFF. CDR3 in DNA: TGTGCCAGCTCACCAAATCCCTACAATGAGCAGTTCTTC.

The rearrangement joins TRBV4-1 to TRBJ2-7; 7 bases line up with TRBD2. CDR1 and CDR2 (germline): MGHRA, YSYEKL. V shed 0 bases and J 2 bases; nucleotides not matched to a gene: 7. The CDR3 is 16 residues long. As DNA, the CDR3 is TGCGCCAGCAGCCAAGAGGGGGGGAACGCCGCCTACGAGCAGTACTTC. Residues: CASSQEGGNAAYEQYF.

This sequence joins TRBV10-3 and TRBJ2-7; no clear D gene. Germline CDR1 reads ENHRY; CDR2 reads SYGVKD. V lost 6 bases and J 2 bases, leaving 8 bases between the germline ends. CDR3 length: 12 amino acids. The CDR3 is CAISANTYEQYF. The CDR3 DNA follows: TGTGCCATCAGCGCGAATACCTACGAGCAGTACTTC.

The genes are TRBV7-9 and TRBJ2-3; 7 nucleotides agree with TRBD2. This CDR3 contains 15 residues. Per the germline V gene, CDR1 is SEHNR and CDR2 is FQNEAQ (reference sequence). Trimming at V came to 5 bases and at J to 1 base, leaving 6 bases not matched to a gene. The CDR3 DNA reads as TGTGCCAGCAGCGGCCTGGGAGGGGGCACAGATACGCAGTATTTT. Its protein product is CASSGLGGGTDTQYF.

The chain combines TRBV6-6 with TRBJ1-1; D possibly corresponds to TRBD1 (5 bases). Germline loops: CDR1 MNHNY, CDR2 SVGAGI (reference sequence). The CDR3 sequence is 16 residues long. V gave up 2 bases and J gave up 1 base, with 14 bases separating them. CDR3 protein: CASSYSVGGGNTEAFF. CDR3 nucleotides: TGTGCCAGCAGTTACAGCGTCGGGGGGGGGAACACTGAAGCTTTCTTT.

The chain employs TRBV5-6 and TRBJ1-5, with D tentatively TRBD1 (5 bases). Trimming removed 4 bases from V and 5 bases from J, with 13 bases in between. The CDR3 sequence is 14 residues long. Germline V gives CDR1 SGHDT, CDR2 YYEEEE. CDR3: CASSARDGYQPQHF. CDR3 bases: TGTGCCAGCAGCGCCCGGGACGGATATCAGCCCCAGCATTTT.

The chain employs TRBV19 and TRBJ1-1, with a possible D match to TRBD1 (5 bases). The CDR3 runs 13 residues. Between the trimmed V and J ends, which lost 2 bases and 6 bases, there was a span of 10 bases. Germline lookup yields CDR1 LNHDA and CDR2 SQIVND (reference sequence). CDR3 in DNA: TGTGCCAGTAGTATAAGCCAGGGCGCTGAAGCTTTCTTT. It specifies CASSISQGAEAFF.

This clone was observed a few times. J is TRBJ1-6 and V is TRBV10-1; 7 nucleotides align to TRBD1. The CDR3 runs 15 residues. The J segment lost 10 bases and the V segment lost 3 bases, leaving 9 bases of the junction unmatched. Germline V gene sequence: CDR1 WNHNN, CDR2 SYGVQD (reference sequence). CDR3 sequence: CASSEVTGIGSPLHF. CDR3 nucleotides: TGCGCCAGCAGTGAAGTGACAGGGATCGGATCACCCCTCCACTTT.

This clone was detected a few times. V and J are TRBV7-6 and TRBJ2-7; 7 bases line up with TRBD1. The CDR3 has 16 amino acids. The V segment lost 1 base and the J segment 7 bases; nucleotides outside the gene matches: 13. Germline CDR1 SGHVS, CDR2 FNYEAQ. CDR3 DNA: TGTGCCAGCAGCTTAGGGCCCTCGACAGGGAAAGGGGAGCAGTACTTC. Translation gives CASSLGPSTGKGEQYF.

The rearrangement joins TRBV5-4 to TRBJ2-7; 8 bases fit TRBD2. This CDR3 has 15 amino acids. From germline, CDR1 is SGHNT and CDR2 YYREEE (reference sequence). The V and J ends lost 1 base and 4 bases, in that order; junction bases with no gene match: 7. Here the CDR3 reads CASSLFSGIGYEQYF. In DNA form, the CDR3 reads TGTGCCAGCAGCTTGTTTAGCGGGATCGGATACGAGCAGTACTTC.

This chain joins TRBV7-9 and TRBJ1-3; D is perhaps TRBD1 (5 bases). V was shortened by 6 bases and J by 8 bases, with 20 bases between the two germline ends. CDR1 is SEHNR and CDR2 is FQNEAQ in the germline V gene (reference sequence). The CDR3 loop spans 15 amino acids. The CDR3 coding sequence is TGTGCCAGCAGGGGTGGTGAAATGGGGGTAGACACCATATATTTT. Its protein product is CASRGGEMGVDTIYF.

The genes are TRBV27 and TRBJ2-7; 8 positions agree with TRBD2. Unmatched junction bases numbered 5, after V lost 5 bases and J lost 5 bases. CDR1 is MNHEY and CDR2 is SMNVEV in the germline V gene (reference sequence). The CDR3 sequence is 13 residues long. CDR3 DNA sequence: TGTGCCAGCAGTGATAGCGGGATCCACGAGCAGTACTTC. This translates into CASSDSGIHEQYF.

The chain joins TRBV7-9 to TRBJ1-3; D gene ambiguous. The CDR3 sequence is 16 residues long. Between the trimmed V and J ends, which lost 0 bases and 0 bases, there was a span of 9 bases. Germline-derived CDR1 and CDR2 are SEHNR and FQNEAQ (reference sequence). Written as DNA, the CDR3 is TGTGCCAGCAGCTTAGCAGCAGGCGGCTCTGGAAACACCATATATTTT. It translates to CASSLAAGGSGNTIYF.